One sample yielded the 29 T cell receptor beta chains listed below, sequenced in a study of monozygotic twins with inflammatory bowel disease. TCRdb reprocessed the 5' RACE reads, with one entry per CDR3 protein and no DNA. In total, the table holds roughly 320,000 distinct CDR3 sequences. Sequenced input: blood. These receptors came from a human donor with ulcerative colitis or Crohn's disease, or a healthy co-twin of an affected twin (not recorded which).

J is TRBJ1-2 and V is TRBV12-3 or TRBV12-4; TCRdb returns TRBD1, unconfirmable since there is no DNA. The CDR3 extends over 14 amino acids. The CDR3 here is CASSLGDRGPGYTF.

The chain uses TRBV20-1 and TRBJ2-2; lacking DNA, the TRBD1 call made by TCRdb goes unchecked. The germline gives CDR1 DFQATT, CDR2 SNEGSKA (reference sequence). This CDR3 spans 19 amino acids. The CDR3 protein is CSARDARATGLSNTGELFF.

V usage is TRBV4-3 and J usage is TRBJ1-4. The germline gives CDR1 LGHNA, CDR2 YSLEER. The CDR3 is 16 residues long. CDR3 region: CASSQGPSGINEKLFF.

The J gene is TRBJ1-1, the V gene TRBV7-2; TCRdb names TRBD1, which stays unverified in the absence of DNA. This CDR3 is 15 amino acids long. CDR1 is SGHTA and CDR2 is FQGNSA in the germline V gene. This CDR3 reads CASSPTGGRNTEAFF.

The chain joins TRBV7-6 to TRBJ2-2; TCRdb's D gene call, TRBD1, goes unchecked for lack of DNA. Germline CDR1 SGHVS, CDR2 FNYEAQ. This CDR3 is built from 13 residues. CDR3 protein: CASSATGAGELFF.

The rearrangement links TRBV12-3 or TRBV12-4 to TRBJ2-7; the TRBD2 assignment by TCRdb is unverifiable without DNA. The CDR3 is made up of 15 amino acids. The CDR3 sequence is CASSFGRIGTYEQYF.

The chain uses TRBV12-3 or TRBV12-4 and TRBJ2-1. The CDR3 sequence is 12 residues long. The CDR3 is CASGPSRNEQFF.

V and J are TRBV7-2 and TRBJ2-7; TCRdb selects TRBD1, and the lack of DNA leaves this call unchecked. Germline-derived CDR1 and CDR2 are SGHTA and FQGNSA. The CDR3 covers 14 residues. The CDR3 sequence: CASSLVSDREEQYF.

CDR3 loop: CASSPEGGTQYF. This chain links TRBV18 with TRBJ2-3; the D gene TCRdb calls, TRBD2, cannot be checked with no DNA. There are 12 residues in the CDR3. Germline lookup yields CDR1 KGHSH and CDR2 LQKENI.

The chain uses TRBV7-2 and TRBJ1-1; the TCRdb call, TRBD1, lacks DNA for checking. The CDR3 covers 13 residues. Germline values: CDR1 SGHTA, CDR2 FQGNSA. The CDR3 loop reads CASSPPQVTEAFF.

The chain uses TRBV10-3 and TRBJ2-3; TCRdb calls TRBD2, which cannot be checked without DNA. Germline V gene data show CDR1 as ENHRY and CDR2 as SYGVKD. This CDR3 contains 15 residues. CDR3: CAISPTPPKQGTQYF.

V gene TRBV2 combines with J gene TRBJ1-4. Germline CDR1 is SNHLY and CDR2 is FYNNEI. This CDR3 has 12 amino acids. The CDR3 loop is CASIRTNEKLFF.

V is TRBV6-5 and J is TRBJ1-4; TCRdb calls TRBD1, which cannot be checked without DNA. The germline gives CDR1 MNHEY, CDR2 SVGAGI. The CDR3 length is 15 residues. CDR3 amino acids: CASSYGTGYREKLFF.

This rearrangement joins TRBV5-1 to TRBJ2-3; no DNA is available, so the TRBD1 call from TCRdb remains unchecked. Germline CDR1 reads SGHRS; CDR2 reads YFSETQ. The CDR3 covers 14 residues. CDR3 residues: CASSQDVGTLAQYF. Together with reference TRBV5-1 and TRBJ2-3, the CDR3 gives the full variable domain: KAGVTQTPRYLIKTRGQQVTLSCSPISGHRSVSWYQQTPGQGLQFLFEYFSETQRNKGNFPGRFSGRQFSNSRSEMNVSTLELGDSALYLCASSQDVGTLAQYFGPGTRLTVL.

V usage is TRBV28 and J usage is TRBJ2-1; with no DNA, the TCRdb D assignment of TRBD1 cannot be verified. The CDR3 totals 15 residues. The germline V gene encodes CDR1 MDHEN and CDR2 SYDVKM. CDR3 loop: CASSLPQGRGGEQFF.

The gene calls are TRBV6-2 or TRBV6-3 and TRBJ1-5; with no DNA, the TCRdb D assignment of TRBD1 cannot be verified. From germline, CDR1 is MNHEY and CDR2 SVGEGT. The CDR3 has 16 residues. The CDR3 sequence is CASSLSQGNSNQPQHF.

The genes are TRBV6-4 and TRBJ1-6; absent DNA, TCRdb's TRBD1 call cannot be checked. This CDR3 contains 16 residues. Germline V gene sequence: CDR1 MRHNA, CDR2 SNTAGT. The CDR3 loop reads CASSDSSGTGRSPLHF.

The rearrangement uses TRBV7-2 and TRBJ2-5. Germline V gives CDR1 SGHTA, CDR2 FQGNSA. CDR3 length: 15 amino acids. CDR3: CASSLKFARQETQYF. The full variable domain, rest sourced from reference TRBV7-2 and TRBJ2-5, is GAGVSQSPSNKVTEKGKDVELRCDPISGHTALYWYRQSLGQGLEFLIYFQGNSAPDKSGLPSDRFSAERTGGSVSTLTIQRTQQEDSAVYLCASSLKFARQETQYFGPGTRLLVL.

J is TRBJ2-3 and V is TRBV7-9; TCRdb returns TRBD1, unconfirmable since there is no DNA. This CDR3 spans 15 amino acids. Germline V lookup: CDR1 SEHNR, CDR2 FQNEAQ (reference sequence). This CDR3 is CASSLASLRGDTQYF.

This rearrangement joins TRBV5-1 to TRBJ2-1; TCRdb reports TRBD1, a call that lacks DNA to check it against. The CDR3 covers 17 residues. Germline V gene lookup returns CDR1 SGHRS and CDR2 YFSETQ. This chain's CDR3 is CASSIGGVLSSYNEQFF.

The chain uses TRBV19 and TRBJ2-2; with no DNA, the TCRdb D assignment of TRBD1 cannot be verified. This CDR3 is 11 amino acids long. Germline V gene data show CDR1 as LNHDA and CDR2 as SQIVND (reference sequence). The CDR3 loop is CASTGGRELFF.

This rearrangement joins TRBV3-1 to TRBJ1-2; TCRdb designates TRBD1, a call that cannot be tested without DNA. Germline CDR1 and CDR2: LGHDT and YNNKEL (reference sequence). CDR3 length: 14 residues. CDR3 region: CASSQTGTGFGYTF.

The chain joins TRBV24-1 to TRBJ2-3; without DNA, the TCRdb call of TRBD2 cannot be checked. The CDR3 length is 17 residues. Germline CDR1 KGHDR, CDR2 SFDVKD. CDR3 region: CATGGAGRLAVTDTQYF.

The J gene is TRBJ2-5, the V gene TRBV20-1. Germline V gene data show CDR1 as DFQATT and CDR2 as SNEGSKA (reference sequence). This CDR3 spans 16 amino acids. The CDR3 reads CSASTKLGLDQETQYF.

The J gene is TRBJ1-1, the V gene TRBV7-2; TCRdb designates TRBD1, a call that cannot be tested without DNA. From germline, CDR1 is SGHTA and CDR2 FQGNSA. This CDR3 region has 15 residues. The CDR3 reads CASSRIGQTNTEAFF. The variable domain in full, with the rest retrieved from reference TRBV7-2 and TRBJ1-1, is GAGVSQSPSNKVTEKGKDVELRCDPISGHTALYWYRQSLGQGLEFLIYFQGNSAPDKSGLPSDRFSAERTGGSVSTLTIQRTQQEDSAVYLCASSRIGQTNTEAFFGQGTRLTVV.

The chain has TRBV5-1 and TRBJ2-1; TCRdb returns TRBD1, unconfirmable since there is no DNA. CDR1 SGHRS and CDR2 YFSETQ come from the germline V gene. The length of the CDR3 is 14 residues. CDR3 in amino acids: CASSLPVGAREQFF.

The chain uses TRBV5-1 and TRBJ2-1; TCRdb indicates TRBD2, and absent DNA this call remains unverified. Germline V gives CDR1 SGHRS, CDR2 YFSETQ. The CDR3 totals 15 residues. The CDR3 loop is CASSRTSVSNNEQFF.

The rearrangement joins TRBV15 to TRBJ2-7. The CDR3 is 15 amino acids. From germline, CDR1 is LNHNV and CDR2 YYDKDF (reference sequence). CDR3 sequence: CATSREKLASYEQYF.

This sequence joins TRBV27 and TRBJ1-6; TCRdb lists TRBD1, though no DNA is available to test this call. Germline CDR1 is MNHEY and CDR2 is SMNVEV (reference sequence). This CDR3 region has 16 residues. CDR3: CASSFRDRGPNSPLHF.